This passage covers 14 T cell receptor beta chains from one sample sequenced in a study of T cells after yellow fever vaccination. TCRdb fed the 5' RACE reads into MiXCR, producing one record per CDR3 protein. The sample consists of about 74,000 distinct CDR3 sequences, around 6.5% of them appearing once. The material was CD8+ T cells sorted from PBMCs, obtained 4 to 6 days after the first yellow fever vaccination. Every receptor here comes from a man between 18 and 35 years old who received the YFV17D yellow fever vaccine.

This clonotype was observed a few times. The chain recombines TRBV19 with TRBJ1-5; 11 bases are shared with TRBD1. J gave up 0 bases and V 3 bases, and 4 bases lay outside the gene matches. Germline V gene lookup returns CDR1 LNHDA and CDR2 SQIVND (reference sequence). The CDR3 has 17 amino acids. The CDR3 reads CASSIWTGGDSNQPQHF. The DNA for the CDR3 is TGTGCCAGTAGTATCTGGACAGGGGGCGATAGCAATCAGCCCCAGCATTTT.

This clonotype has just a few counts. The chain's CDR3 is CATSYRDGIYEQYF. The DNA for the CDR3 is TGTGCCACCAGCTACCGGGACGGAATCTACGAGCAGTACTTC. This chain joins TRBV15 and TRBJ2-7, with D perhaps TRBD1 or TRBD2 (5 bases each). The V and J ends lost 5 bases and 3 bases respectively, with 14 bases between them. CDR3 length: 14 amino acids. Looked up from germline, CDR1 is LNHNV and CDR2 is YYDKDF (reference sequence).

Ten or more counts support this clonotype. CDR3: CASSLVGSGVDEQFF. As DNA, the CDR3 is TGTGCCAGCAGCTTAGTGGGTAGCGGGGTTGATGAGCAGTTCTTC. The rearrangement joins TRBV7-2 to TRBJ2-1; 8 bases fit TRBD2. Trimming removed 1 base from V and 8 bases from J; junction bases left unmatched: 7. The CDR3 extends over 15 amino acids. In germline, CDR1 is SGHTA, CDR2 FQGNSA.

In its sample, this clonotype was seen a few times. The chain is built from TRBV12-5 and TRBJ1-1; D remains ambiguous. From germline, CDR1 is LGHNT and CDR2 FRNRAP. The CDR3 is made up of 14 amino acids. V was trimmed by 5 bases and J by 2 bases, leaving 12 bases between them. CDR3 region: CASGLRTGNTEAFF. The CDR3 bases are TGTGCTAGTGGTCTCCGGACGGGTAACACTGAAGCTTTCTTT.

This clonotype was observed many times. J is TRBJ2-7 and V is TRBV21-1; the D segment call TRBD1 is taken from the table without a DNA check. TRBV21-1 has pseudogene status. The CDR3 is made up of 19 amino acids. The CDR3 coding sequence is TGTGCCAGCAGCAAAGCGCTTTCGGGGGTTGGTCCGCTCTCCTACGAGCAGTACGTC. Protein sequence: CASSKALSGVGPLSYEQYV.

This clonotype was observed a few times. The chain joins TRBV4-1 to TRBJ1-2; 7 bases are shared with TRBD1. From germline, CDR1 is MGHRA and CDR2 YSYEKL. V lost 4 bases, J lost 8 bases, and 13 bases stayed unmatched. This CDR3 has 15 amino acids. As DNA, the CDR3 is TGCGCCAGCAGCCCATCTCGGGATAGGGGGCTAGGCTACACCTTC. The encoded protein is CASSPSRDRGLGYTF.

A few counts support this clonotype. The chain carries TRBV27 and TRBJ1-1, with D unresolved. This CDR3 has 14 amino acids. The V and J ends lost 5 bases and 4 bases respectively, with 14 bases between them. CDR1 MNHEY and CDR2 SMNVEV come from the germline V gene (reference sequence). Here the CDR3 reads CASSPTTRGTEAFF. In DNA form, the CDR3 reads TGTGCCAGCAGTCCAACAACCCGAGGCACTGAAGCTTTCTTT.

This clonotype was seen a few times. The chain recombines TRBV5-6 with TRBJ1-5; D might be TRBD1 (5 bases). Germline loops: CDR1 SGHDT, CDR2 YYEEEE. The V end was cut by 0 bases, the J end by 7 bases, with 11 bases between. The length of the CDR3 is 14 residues. The DNA of the CDR3 is TGTGCCAGCAGCTTGGAGGGGAAGATGCAGCCCCAGCATTTT. This codes for CASSLEGKMQPQHF.

The chain couples TRBV6-2 or TRBV6-3 to TRBJ2-7, with 11 bases that match TRBD1. Germline loops: CDR1 MNHEY, CDR2 SVGEGT. CDR3 length equals 13 residues. Unmatched junction bases numbered 5, after V lost 8 bases and J lost 5 bases. DNA for the CDR3: TGTGCCAGCGGGAGGACAGGGGGCGACGAGCAGTACGTC. This translates into CASGRTGGDEQYV.

Worth noting for this clonotype: This may arise from a read error, as a much more abundant clone is one base away. The rearrangement uses TRBV7-9 and TRBJ2-1; TRBD1 is a possible D gene (5 bases). Trimming stripped 5 bases from V and 6 bases from J, with 20 bases between. This CDR3 comprises 16 residues. The germline V gene encodes CDR1 SEHNR and CDR2 FQNEAQ (reference sequence). The CDR3 reads CASSARLVGPGNEQFF. CDR3 in DNA: TGTGCCAGCAGCGCCCGCCTAGTGGGGCCGGGCAATGAGCAGTTCTTC.

Only a few counts were recorded for this clonotype. The chain recombines TRBV20-1 with TRBJ2-5; perhaps TRBD2 as D (5 bases). The CDR3 totals 14 residues. Germline CDR1 and CDR2: DFQATT and SNEGSKA (reference sequence). Trimming removed 3 bases from V and 4 bases from J, with 15 bases in between. CDR3 nucleotide sequence: TGCAGTGCTAGGCTACTAGTTGGTCGAGAGACCCAGTACTTC. Translated: CSARLLVGRETQYF.

This clonotype was found many times. J is TRBJ2-5 and V is TRBV10-3; D not resolved. V was shortened by 3 bases and J by 1 base, with 21 bases between the two germline ends. From germline, CDR1 is ENHRY and CDR2 SYGVKD. The CDR3 has 18 amino acids. DNA of the CDR3: TGTGCCATCAGTGATGTTGATCCGTCTTACAGACGCCAAGAGACCCAGTACTTC. Translating gives CAISDVDPSYRRQETQYF.

To note about this clonotype: With a much larger clone just one base away, this may be a read error. The J gene is TRBJ2-7, the V gene TRBV20-1; D is undetermined. The CDR3 spans 13 residues. Germline loops: CDR1 DFQATT, CDR2 SNEGSKA (reference sequence). Trimming stripped 6 bases from V and 1 base from J, with 13 bases between. DNA for the CDR3: TGCAGTGCCTACCGGCTCGCTTCCTACGAGCAGTACTTC. Translation gives CSAYRLASYEQYF.

The chain links TRBV3-1 to TRBJ1-2; possibly TRBD1 for D (6 bases). This CDR3 spans 15 amino acids. V shed 2 bases and J shed 8 bases, with 18 bases lying between them. Germline-derived CDR1 and CDR2 are LGHDT and YNNKEL (reference sequence). DNA for the CDR3: TGTGCCAGCAGCCAATTGTACAGGGACGGTGACGGCTACACCTTC. It specifies CASSQLYRDGDGYTF.